A selection of T cell receptor beta chains follows, all from one sample in a study of cytotoxic CD8 clonotypes in ibrutinib-treated CLL. TCRdb's copy holds only in-frame clones and misses some; the assay was immunoSEQ multiplex PCR. This sample has approximately 280,000 clones; more than 70% occur once, and the top ten carry 5.6%. This specimen was PBMCs, taken at disease progression, from a patient treated with ibrutinib. These receptors all stem from a human donor with chronic lymphocytic leukemia. Each CDR3 is given with its conserved first and last residue. The D gene is left open where the match is weak. The size entry is marked missing in some rows and otherwise reads once, few, many or a size class.

DNA,CDR3,D,J,V,size
TGTGCCAGCAGCTTGGGACTAGCGGGAGGTGCGGATACGCAGTATTTT,CASSLGLAGGADTQYF,TRBD2,TRBJ2-3,TRBV7-7,.
TGTGCCAGCAGTTGGAGGTCCTACGAGCAGTACTTC,CASSWRSYEQYF,.,TRBJ2-7,TRBV28,.
TGTGCCAGCAGCTTAGCGAGGGGGACTAGCGGACTCTACGAGCAGTACTTC,CASSLARGTSGLYEQYF,TRBD2,TRBJ2-7,TRBV7-2,.
TGTGCCACACACCCGGTACGGGGTAGCAATCAGCCCCAGCATTTT,CATHPVRGSNQPQHF,.,TRBJ1-5,TRBV28,few
TGTGCCAGCAGCTTAACCCGGACTAGCGGGACGCATGAGCAGTTCTTC,CASSLTRTSGTHEQFF,TRBD2,TRBJ2-1,TRBV7-2,.
TGCGCCAGCAGCCCCCGACTAGCGGGACGAACTAGCACAGATACGCAGTATTTT,CASSPRLAGRTSTDTQYF,TRBD2,TRBJ2-3,TRBV4-3,.
TGCAGCGGGACAGGTGAAGAGACCCAGTACTTC,CSGTGEETQYF,TRBD1,TRBJ2-5,TRBV29-1,.
TGTGCCAGTACGACAGTCGTCCATGAAAAACTGTTTTTT,CASTTVVHEKLFF,.,TRBJ1-4,TRBV19,.
TGCGCCAGCAGCTTGGTGTGGGGCGGCGAGCAGTACTTC,CASSLVWGGEQYF,.,TRBJ2-7,TRBV5-1,.
TGTGCCAGCAGCCCCATTCCCAGCGGGGAGCTGTTTTTT,CASSPIPSGELFF,.,TRBJ2-2,TRBV7-2,.
TGCGCCAGCAGCGTGGGACCGACGAACACTGAAGCTTTCTTT,CASSVGPTNTEAFF,.,TRBJ1-1,TRBV5-1,.
TGTGCCAGCAGCTTGTATCAGGGCGCAGATACGCAGTATTTT,CASSLYQGADTQYF,.,TRBJ2-3,TRBV5-1,.
TGTGCCAGCAAGCGACAGGGGGCAGGGGAAAAACTGTTTTTT,CASKRQGAGEKLFF,TRBD1,TRBJ1-4,TRBV11-2,.
TGTGCCAGCTCAATAACGGGCACAGGGGGCTACGAGCAGTACTTC,CASSITGTGGYEQYF,TRBD1,TRBJ2-7,TRBV18,.
TGTGCCAGCAGCACCGGACCCACCGAGCAGTACTTC,CASSTGPTEQYF,.,TRBJ2-7,TRBV11-2,.
TGTGCCAGCATATCGACAGGGTCCGGCACCTACGAGCAGTACTTC,CASISTGSGTYEQYF,TRBD1,TRBJ2-7,TRBV11-2,.
TGTGCCAGCAGTTTACCGGGAATCATGGAATACGAGCAGTACTTC,CASSLPGIMEYEQYF,.,TRBJ2-7,TRBV28,few
TGCGCCAGCAGCCCTCATGGGGCAGGGTATGGCTACACCTTC,CASSPHGAGYGYTF,.,TRBJ1-2,TRBV4-1,few
TGTGCCACCTGGACCAGGGGGCGCGCCGAAGGCACTGAAGCTTTCTTT,CATWTRGRAEGTEAFF,TRBD1,TRBJ1-1,TRBV2,.
TGCGCCAGCAGCTCCGCCAGGGGGGACGAGCAGTACTTC,CASSSARGDEQYF,.,TRBJ2-7,TRBV5-1,.
TGTGCCAGCAGCTTAAGCGTCTCAGGGGAGCAGTTCTTC,CASSLSVSGEQFF,.,TRBJ2-1,TRBV7-3,.
TGTGCCAGCAGCTTAGCGGGATCCTACGAGCAGTACTTC,CASSLAGSYEQYF,.,TRBJ2-7,TRBV13,.
TGCGCCAGCAGACAGGGAAAAGGGTACTATGGCTACACCTTC,CASRQGKGYYGYTF,.,TRBJ1-2,TRBV4-3,.
TGCGCCAGCAGCCAAGATAGGTTCGTTGAGCAGTTCTTC,CASSQDRFVEQFF,.,TRBJ2-1,TRBV4-3,few
TGTGCCAGCTCCCCACGTGGGGATCAGGTAGGGAGGAACCAGGGGGGGACTAATGAAAAACTGTTTTTT,CASSPRGDQVGRNQGGTNEKLFF,TRBD1,TRBJ1-4,TRBV18,.
TGTGCCAGTAGTATGTGGTGGGGCAACTCCTACGAGCAGTACTTC,CASSMWWGNSYEQYF,.,TRBJ2-7,TRBV19,once
TGTGCCAGCAGTGTAGGGGCCCTCTACGAGCAGTACTTC,CASSVGALYEQYF,.,TRBJ2-7,TRBV25-1,.
TGTGCCAGCAGCTTAGTCAGCACCGGGGAGCTGTTTTTT,CASSLVSTGELFF,.,TRBJ2-2,TRBV7-8,.
TGTGCCAGCAGCTGGACCGGGACAGGGCACACAGATACGCAGTATTTT,CASSWTGTGHTDTQYF,TRBD1,TRBJ2-3,TRBV11-1,.
TGTGCCAGCCGAGTTGAGGGGTTCGGTAATTCACCCCTCCACTTT,CASRVEGFGNSPLHF,.,TRBJ1-6,TRBV6-1,.
TGTGCCAGCAGCACCGTCCGGGACAGAGTTCGGGAGCAGTACTTC,CASSTVRDRVREQYF,TRBD1,TRBJ2-7,TRBV6-6,few
TGTGCCAGCTCAGACAGGAACACTGAAGCTTTCTTT,CASSDRNTEAFF,.,TRBJ1-1,TRBV18,.
TGCGCCAGCATCCCCCTTGGCGGGGGGATAGATACGCAGTATTTT,CASIPLGGGIDTQYF,TRBD2,TRBJ2-3,TRBV5-1,.
TGTGCCAGCAGTTACGAGGCGGACCGCTCCTACGAGCAGTACTTC,CASSYEADRSYEQYF,.,TRBJ2-7,TRBV6-5,.
TGCGCCAGCAGCTTAAGAGGGACAGGGGGCTCCTACAATGAGCAGTTCTTC,CASSLRGTGGSYNEQFF,TRBD1,TRBJ2-1,TRBV5-1,.
TGCGCCAGCAGCGAGTACTCTGGAAACACCATATATTTT,CASSEYSGNTIYF,.,TRBJ1-3,TRBV4-1,.
TGTGCCAGCAGCTTGAGCGAGACCCAGTACTTC,CASSLSETQYF,.,TRBJ2-5,TRBV5-6,few
TGCAGCGTCGCCGACAGGGGAGGGACCGGGGAGCTGTTTTTT,CSVADRGGTGELFF,.,TRBJ2-2,TRBV29-1,once
TGTGCCAGCAGCGCAACACAGAGCTCCTATAATTCACCCCTCCACTTT,CASSATQSSYNSPLHF,.,TRBJ1-6,TRBV5-6,.
TGTGCCAGCAGTTCGACAGGGGTTCGTGCAGATACGCAGTATTTT,CASSSTGVRADTQYF,TRBD1,TRBJ2-3,TRBV28,.
TGTGCCAGCAGTGACCGGACAGAGAACTATGGCTACACCTTC,CASSDRTENYGYTF,.,TRBJ1-2,TRBV2,.
TGCGCCAGCAGCCAACCGGGACAGGACAATGAGCAGTTCTTC,CASSQPGQDNEQFF,TRBD1,TRBJ2-1,TRBV4-3,.
TGTGCCAGCAGCTTTGAGGACATGAACACTGAAGCTTTCTTT,CASSFEDMNTEAFF,.,TRBJ1-1,TRBV11-1,.
TGTGCCAGCAGCCCTAAGTGGGGTCCCGATCAGCCCCAGCATTTT,CASSPKWGPDQPQHF,.,TRBJ1-5,TRBV7-2,.
TGCGCCAGCAGTAATGAAGGACTAGCGGGAGGACCCCTGGGCTACAATGAGCAGTTCTTC,CASSNEGLAGGPLGYNEQFF,TRBD2,TRBJ2-1,TRBV10-1,once